This T cell receptor (beta chain) comes out of a study of shared clonotypes between healthy human individuals. As regards this clone: Its target is unknown.

When replicate PCRs were run on sorted subsets, they used approximately 210 ng DNA, around 33,000 T cell genomes. Here immunoSEQ multiplex PCR was the method, and the copy in TCRdb shows in-frame clones only, minus some. The data show fewer than 1 million clones, roughly 96% seen once. Study results and caveats: Genetic and exposure-history diversity was limited by the small donor number.

Terminally differentiated effector memory CD45RA+ cells were excluded by CCR7 positive selection of CD45RO-negative cells. Specimen: naive CD8+ T cells sorted from blood. The TCR was taken from a man younger than 45 in good health.

CDR3 sequence reads: CASSAHADRLATGELFF. CDR3 bases: TGTGCCAGCAGTGCCCACGCGGACAGGTTGGCCACCGGGGAGCTGTTTTTT. The gene calls are TRBV27 and TRBJ2-2, with TRBD1 matching 7 bases. There are 17 residues in the CDR3. Germline V CDR1 and CDR2: MNHEY, SMNVEV (reference sequence). Trimming cost V 5 bases and J 4 bases; bases outside gene matches: 13.